Listed below are T cell receptor beta chains from one sample, sequenced in a study of blood T cell repertoires in COVID-19. Sequencing was performed with immunoSEQ multiplex PCR; in TCRdb, only in-frame clones are kept and a portion is missing. The table shows fewer than 350,000 clones, with roughly 90% occurring only once. Material: PBMCs or T cells enriched from blood (not recorded which). These receptors were obtained from a woman aged 18-30 years with acute COVID-19. Both conserved end residues are part of each CDR3. Fields, in order: D gene, J gene, V gene, clone size, CDR3 protein, CDR3 DNA. D genes are given only for firm matches. The size field is filled for only some rows; it gives once, few, many or a size class.

D: TRBD1
J: TRBJ1-4
V: TRBV5-1
size: NA
CDR3: CASSFNSMTGGGEKLFF
DNA: TGCGCCAGCAGCTTCAACTCCATGACAGGGGGGGGTGAAAAACTGTTTTTT

D: NA
J: TRBJ2-1
V: TRBV18
size: few
CDR3: CASSPARAYNEQFF
DNA: TGTGCCAGCTCACCAGCTCGGGCCTACAATGAGCAGTTCTTC

D: NA
J: TRBJ2-1
V: TRBV18
size: NA
CDR3: CASSPPGVETTTGEQFF
DNA: TGTGCCAGCTCACCACCCGGGGTAGAGACCACCACCGGTGAGCAGTTCTTC

D: TRBD1
J: TRBJ1-3
V: TRBV5-1
size: NA
CDR3: CASSKTGDGNTIYF
DNA: TGCGCCAGCAGCAAGACAGGGGACGGAAACACCATATATTTT

D: NA
J: TRBJ2-7
V: TRBV5-5
size: NA
CDR3: CASHRQGRGGGDSYEQYF
DNA: TGTGCCAGTCACCGCCAGGGGAGGGGAGGGGGAGACTCCTACGAGCAGTACTTC

D: NA
J: TRBJ2-7
V: TRBV6-2/TRBV6-3
size: NA
CDR3: CASSPRIRGAYEQYF
DNA: TGTGCCAGCAGTCCACGGATCAGGGGGGCCTACGAGCAGTACTTC

D: TRBD1
J: TRBJ2-4
V: TRBV19
size: NA
CDR3: CASGRDRGINIQYF
DNA: TGTGCCAGTGGCCGGGACAGGGGCATAAACATTCAGTACTTC

D: TRBD1
J: TRBJ1-2
V: TRBV4-1
size: NA
CDR3: CASSQGPGQRLNYGYTF
DNA: TGCGCCAGCAGCCAAGGACCGGGACAGAGACTTAACTATGGCTACACCTTC

D: TRBD1
J: TRBJ2-4
V: TRBV5-8
size: NA
CDR3: CASSPTGTGKNIQYF
DNA: TGTGCCAGCAGCCCAACCGGGACAGGAAAAAACATTCAGTACTTC

D: TRBD2
J: TRBJ2-2
V: TRBV11-3
size: NA
CDR3: CASSIDPLTKREGRSGELFF
DNA: TGTGCCAGCAGCATAGACCCCCTGACTAAGCGGGAGGGCCGGTCGGGGGAGCTGTTTTTT

D: NA
J: TRBJ1-2
V: TRBV27
size: NA
CDR3: CASSLSRVSNYGYTF
DNA: TGTGCCAGCAGTTTAAGCAGGGTCAGTAACTATGGCTACACCTTC

D: TRBD1
J: TRBJ2-5
V: TRBV7-9
size: NA
CDR3: CASSHRQGMGQETQYF
DNA: TGTGCCAGCAGCCATAGACAGGGAATGGGGCAAGAGACCCAGTACTTC

D: TRBD1
J: TRBJ1-2
V: TRBV7-2
size: NA
CDR3: CASSTLGTGLVYGYTF
DNA: TGTGCCAGCAGCACCCTCGGGACAGGGCTTGTCTATGGCTACACCTTC

D: TRBD1
J: TRBJ2-2
V: TRBV19
size: NA
CDR3: CASTLQGQGRTGELFF
DNA: TGTGCCAGTACCCTTCAGGGACAGGGACGGACCGGGGAGCTGTTTTTT

D: NA
J: TRBJ2-1
V: TRBV7-9
size: NA
CDR3: CASSLEEASYNEQFF
DNA: TGTGCCAGCAGCTTAGAGGAGGCATCCTACAATGAGCAGTTCTTC

D: TRBD2
J: TRBJ2-7
V: TRBV28
size: NA
CDR3: CAIKGLAGVQYF
DNA: TGTGCCATCAAGGGACTAGCGGGAGTGCAGTACTTC

D: TRBD1
J: TRBJ1-5
V: TRBV6-5
size: NA
CDR3: CASRDWTGSNQPQHF
DNA: TGTGCCAGCAGAGACTGGACAGGGAGCAATCAGCCCCAGCATTTT

D: TRBD1
J: TRBJ2-7
V: TRBV25-1
size: once
CDR3: CASEDRVAYEQYF
DNA: TGTGCCAGCGAAGACAGGGTGGCCTACGAGCAGTACTTC

D: NA
J: TRBJ2-2
V: TRBV7-2
size: NA
CDR3: CASSLARAGYTGELFF
DNA: TGTGCCAGCAGCTTAGCGAGGGCAGGCTACACCGGGGAGCTGTTTTTT

D: NA
J: TRBJ2-7
V: TRBV6-5
size: NA
CDR3: CASRRDFSSYEQYF
DNA: TGTGCCAGCAGGCGGGACTTCAGCTCCTACGAGCAGTACTTC

D: NA
J: TRBJ1-5
V: TRBV6-4
size: NA
CDR3: CASSDSGGSQPQHF
DNA: TGTGCCAGCAGTGACTCGGGGGGGAGTCAGCCCCAGCATTTT

D: NA
J: TRBJ2-1
V: TRBV28
size: once
CDR3: CASSLGTGVFKREGYNEQFF
DNA: TGTGCCAGCAGTTTAGGGACAGGGGTGTTCAAGCGGGAGGGATACAATGAGCAGTTCTTC

D: TRBD2
J: TRBJ2-3
V: TRBV2
size: NA
CDR3: CASNPGLAGEGTDTQYF
DNA: TGTGCCAGCAACCCCGGACTAGCGGGAGAGGGCACAGATACGCAGTATTTT

D: TRBD1
J: TRBJ1-6
V: TRBV13
size: NA
CDR3: CASRRWTGTASSPLHF
DNA: TGTGCCAGCAGACGATGGACAGGGACGGCAAGTTCACCCCTCCACTTT

D: TRBD1
J: TRBJ1-6
V: TRBV28
size: NA
CDR3: CASSSWDRGTNSPLHF
DNA: TGTGCCAGCAGTTCCTGGGACAGGGGGACTAATTCACCCCTCCACTTT

D: TRBD1
J: TRBJ2-5
V: TRBV27
size: NA
CDR3: CASSFDRGQETQYF
DNA: TGTGCCAGCAGTTTTGACAGGGGGCAAGAGACCCAGTACTTC

D: TRBD2
J: TRBJ2-1
V: TRBV23-1
size: many
CDR3: CASSQSPSGRCYNEQFF
DNA: TGCGCCAGCAGTCAATCTCCTAGCGGGAGATGTTACAATGAGCAGTTCTTC

D: NA
J: TRBJ2-3
V: TRBV12-3/TRBV12-4
size: NA
CDR3: CASSNYPDTQYF
DNA: TGTGCCAGCAGTAATTATCCAGATACGCAGTATTTT

D: TRBD1
J: TRBJ1-1
V: TRBV18
size: NA
CDR3: CASSPGQGANTEAFF
DNA: TGTGCCAGCTCACCCGGACAGGGGGCGAACACTGAAGCTTTCTTT

D: TRBD1
J: TRBJ2-7
V: TRBV9
size: NA
CDR3: CASSGDRGAYEQYF
DNA: TGTGCCAGCAGCGGGGACAGGGGCGCCTACGAGCAGTACTTC

D: TRBD1
J: TRBJ2-2
V: TRBV19
size: NA
CDR3: CASTTGGWVGELFF
DNA: TGTGCCAGTACCACAGGGGGTTGGGTCGGGGAGCTGTTTTTT

D: NA
J: TRBJ1-1
V: TRBV5-6
size: NA
CDR3: CASSFWDTEAFF
DNA: TGTGCCAGCAGCTTTTGGGACACCGAAGCTTTCTTT

D: NA
J: TRBJ2-7
V: TRBV10-1
size: NA
CDR3: CASSDVSLRDSYEQYF
DNA: TGCGCCAGCAGTGACGTATCCCTCAGGGACTCCTACGAGCAGTACTTC

D: NA
J: TRBJ1-3
V: TRBV5-8
size: NA
CDR3: CASSLQGRGNTIYF
DNA: TGTGCCAGCAGCTTGCAGGGCCGAGGAAACACCATATATTTT

D: TRBD2
J: TRBJ2-7
V: TRBV29-1
size: NA
CDR3: CSVESASGRAGEQYF
DNA: TGCAGCGTTGAATCGGCTAGCGGGAGGGCCGGGGAGCAGTACTTC

D: TRBD2
J: TRBJ2-3
V: TRBV18
size: few
CDR3: CASSPPGGRAGNTQYF
DNA: TGTGCCAGCTCACCACCGGGCGGGAGGGCCGGTAATACGCAGTATTTT

D: TRBD2
J: TRBJ2-7
V: TRBV7-9
size: NA
CDR3: CASSFGNLAGGIYEQYF
DNA: TGTGCCAGCAGCTTCGGAAATCTAGCGGGGGGGATCTACGAGCAGTACTTC

D: TRBD2
J: TRBJ2-7
V: TRBV4-1
size: NA
CDR3: CASSQDSSGRIYEQYF
DNA: TGCGCCAGCAGCCAAGATTCCAGCGGGAGGATCTACGAGCAGTACTTC

D: TRBD2
J: TRBJ2-3
V: TRBV11-2
size: NA
CDR3: CASSPTSGSDTQYF
DNA: TGTGCCAGCAGCCCCACTAGCGGGAGTGATACGCAGTATTTT

D: TRBD2
J: TRBJ2-3
V: TRBV6-2/TRBV6-3
size: NA
CDR3: CASSYSGLAATDTQYF
DNA: TGTGCCAGCAGTTACTCTGGACTAGCGGCTACAGATACGCAGTATTTT

D: NA
J: TRBJ2-5
V: TRBV28
size: NA
CDR3: CASSLQVGRQETQYF
DNA: TGTGCCAGCAGTCTCCAGGTAGGGAGACAAGAGACCCAGTACTTC

D: NA
J: TRBJ1-1
V: TRBV28
size: once
CDR3: CASSLGRVAYAAFF
DNA: TGTGCCAGCTCCCTGGGGAGGGTAGCGTATGCAGCTTTCTTT

D: TRBD1
J: TRBJ1-1
V: TRBV10-1
size: NA
CDR3: CASSPGQGLQGTEAFF
DNA: TGCGCCAGCAGTCCGGGACAGGGCCTTCAGGGTACTGAAGCTTTCTTT

D: TRBD1
J: TRBJ2-3
V: TRBV6-5
size: NA
CDR3: CASLPGQGGTDTQYF
DNA: TGTGCCAGTCTTCCGGGACAGGGAGGAACAGATACGCAGTATTTT

D: TRBD2
J: TRBJ2-1
V: TRBV7-9
size: NA
CDR3: CASSLQGGTSEFF
DNA: TGTGCCAGCAGCTTACAGGGGGGGACTAGCGAGTTCTTC

D: TRBD1
J: TRBJ2-7
V: TRBV4-3
size: NA
CDR3: CASSQVGTDHGEQYF
DNA: TGCGCCAGCAGCCAAGTTGGGACAGATCACGGGGAGCAGTACTTC

D: TRBD2
J: TRBJ2-2
V: TRBV5-1
size: NA
CDR3: CASSWNRLAGGKLNTGELFF
DNA: TGCGCCAGCAGCTGGAACCGACTAGCGGGAGGCAAACTGAACACCGGGGAGCTGTTTTTT

D: NA
J: TRBJ2-5
V: TRBV4-1
size: NA
CDR3: CASSQEAGAQETQYF
DNA: TGCGCCAGCAGCCAAGAGGCAGGGGCCCAAGAGACCCAGTACTTC